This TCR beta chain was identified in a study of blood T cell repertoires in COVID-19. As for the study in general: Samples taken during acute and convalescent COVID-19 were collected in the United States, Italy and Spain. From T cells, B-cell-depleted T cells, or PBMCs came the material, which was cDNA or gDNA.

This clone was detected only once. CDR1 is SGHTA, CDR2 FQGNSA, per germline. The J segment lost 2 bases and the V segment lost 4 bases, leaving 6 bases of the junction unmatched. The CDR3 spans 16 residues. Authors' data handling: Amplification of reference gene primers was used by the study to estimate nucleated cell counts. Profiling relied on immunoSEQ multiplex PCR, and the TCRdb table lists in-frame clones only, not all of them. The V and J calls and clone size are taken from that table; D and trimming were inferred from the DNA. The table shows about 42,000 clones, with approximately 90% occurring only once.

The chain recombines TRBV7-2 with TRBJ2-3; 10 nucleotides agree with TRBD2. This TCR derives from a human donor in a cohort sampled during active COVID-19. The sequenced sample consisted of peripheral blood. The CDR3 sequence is CASSSPSGGDTDTQYF. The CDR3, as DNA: TGTGCCAGCAGCTCCCCTAGCGGGGGAGACACAGATACGCAGTATTTT.